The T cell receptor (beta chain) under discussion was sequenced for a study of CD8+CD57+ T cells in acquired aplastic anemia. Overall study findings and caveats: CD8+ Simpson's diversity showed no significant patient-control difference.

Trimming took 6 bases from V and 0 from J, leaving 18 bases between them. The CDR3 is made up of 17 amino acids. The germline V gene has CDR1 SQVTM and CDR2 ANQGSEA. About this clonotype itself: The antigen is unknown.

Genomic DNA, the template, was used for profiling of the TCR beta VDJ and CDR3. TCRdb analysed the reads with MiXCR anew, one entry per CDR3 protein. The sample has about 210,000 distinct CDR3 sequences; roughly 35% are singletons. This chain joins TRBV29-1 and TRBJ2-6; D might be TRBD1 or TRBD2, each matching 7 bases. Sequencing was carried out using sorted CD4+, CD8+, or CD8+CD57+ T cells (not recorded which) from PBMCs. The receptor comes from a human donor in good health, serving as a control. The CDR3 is CSVAQGGFSSGANVLTF. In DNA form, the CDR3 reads TGCAGCGTGGCGCAGGGGGGGTTTAGCTCTGGGGCCAACGTCCTGACTTTC.